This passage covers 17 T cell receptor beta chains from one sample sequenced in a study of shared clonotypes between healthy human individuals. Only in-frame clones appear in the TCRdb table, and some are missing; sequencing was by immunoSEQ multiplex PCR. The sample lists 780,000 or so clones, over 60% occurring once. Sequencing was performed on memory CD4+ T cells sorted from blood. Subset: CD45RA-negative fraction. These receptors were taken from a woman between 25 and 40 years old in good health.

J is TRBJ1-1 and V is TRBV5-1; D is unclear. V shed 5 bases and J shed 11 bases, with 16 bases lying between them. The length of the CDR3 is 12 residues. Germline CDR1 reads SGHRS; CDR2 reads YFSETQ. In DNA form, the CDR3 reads TGCGCCAGCAGGTTCAATGGGGAGTCGGCTTTCTTT. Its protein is CASRFNGESAFF.

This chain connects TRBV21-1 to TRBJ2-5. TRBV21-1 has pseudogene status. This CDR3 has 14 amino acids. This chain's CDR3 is CASSKEVSDETQYF. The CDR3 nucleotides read TGTGCCAGCAGCAAAGAGGTGTCAGACGAGACCCAGTACTTC.

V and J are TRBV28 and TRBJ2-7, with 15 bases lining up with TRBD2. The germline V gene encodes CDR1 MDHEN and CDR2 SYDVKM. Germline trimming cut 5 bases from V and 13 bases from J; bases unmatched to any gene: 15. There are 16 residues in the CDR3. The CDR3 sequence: CASSITSGTSGRMGYF. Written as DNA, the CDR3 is TGTGCCAGCAGTATCACCTCCGGGACTAGCGGGAGGATGGGTTACTTC.

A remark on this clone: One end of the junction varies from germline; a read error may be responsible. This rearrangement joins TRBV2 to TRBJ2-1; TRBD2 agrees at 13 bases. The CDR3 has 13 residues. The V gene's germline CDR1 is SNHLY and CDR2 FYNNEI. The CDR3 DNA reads TGTGCCAGCGGGACTAGCGGGAATTCACCGCAGCTCTTC. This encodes CASGTSGNSPQLF.

CDR3 sequence reads: CASSSKISYEQYF. The CDR3 bases are TGTGCCAGCAGTTCTAAGATTTCCTACGAGCAGTACTTC. The chain carries TRBV6-5 and TRBJ2-7; D is unresolved. This CDR3 comprises 13 residues. Trimming took 4 bases from V and 1 from J, leaving 8 bases between them. Germline CDR1 and CDR2: MNHEY and SVGAGI.

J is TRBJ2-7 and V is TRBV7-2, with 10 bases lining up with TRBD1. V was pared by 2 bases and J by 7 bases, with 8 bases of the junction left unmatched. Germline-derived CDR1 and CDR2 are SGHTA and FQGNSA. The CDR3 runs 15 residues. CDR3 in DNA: TGTGCCAGCAGCTTAAGGTGGGACAGGGGTGGAGAGCAGTACTTC. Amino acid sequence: CASSLRWDRGGEQYF. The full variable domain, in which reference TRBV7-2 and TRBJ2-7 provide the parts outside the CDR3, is GAGVSQSPSNKVTEKGKDVELRCDPISGHTALYWYRQSLGQGLEFLIYFQGNSAPDKSGLPSDRFSAERTGGSVSTLTIQRTQQEDSAVYLCASSLRWDRGGEQYFGPGTRLTVT.

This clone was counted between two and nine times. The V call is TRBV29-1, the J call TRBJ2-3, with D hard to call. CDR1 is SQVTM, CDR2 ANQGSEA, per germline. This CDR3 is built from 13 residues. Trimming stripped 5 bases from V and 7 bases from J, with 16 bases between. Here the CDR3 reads CSVYLTMTYTQYF. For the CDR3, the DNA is TGCAGCGTTTATTTGACCATGACCTATACGCAGTATTTT.

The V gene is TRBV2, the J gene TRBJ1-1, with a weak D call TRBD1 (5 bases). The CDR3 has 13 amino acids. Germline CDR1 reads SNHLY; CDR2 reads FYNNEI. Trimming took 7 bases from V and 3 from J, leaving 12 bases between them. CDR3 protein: CASTNARDTEAFF. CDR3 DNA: TGTGCCAGCACCAACGCCAGGGACACTGAAGCTTTCTTT.

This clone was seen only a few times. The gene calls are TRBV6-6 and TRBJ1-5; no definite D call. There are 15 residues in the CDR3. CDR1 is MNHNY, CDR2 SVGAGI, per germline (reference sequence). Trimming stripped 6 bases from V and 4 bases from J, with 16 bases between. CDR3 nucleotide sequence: TGTGCCAGCAGCTCGACACGGGCGGGGAATCAGCCCCAGCATTTT. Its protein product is CASSSTRAGNQPQHF.

CDR3 protein: CASSVGPDSSYEQYF. The CDR3 nucleotides read TGTGCCAGCAGTGTGGGTCCGGACAGCTCCTACGAGCAGTACTTC. The chain uses TRBV5-5 and TRBJ2-7; a weak D match, TRBD1 (6 bases). V was shortened by 5 bases and J by 0 bases, with 15 bases between the two germline ends. The CDR3 has 15 amino acids. Per the germline V gene, CDR1 is SGHKS and CDR2 is YYEKEE (reference sequence).

The CDR3 is CASSRSVLVSYNEQFF. The CDR3 bases are TGTGCCAGCAGCAGAAGCGTGCTGGTCTCCTACAATGAGCAGTTCTTC. The chain couples TRBV7-2 to TRBJ2-1, with D unresolved. The CDR3 covers 16 residues. Germline CDR1 SGHTA, CDR2 FQGNSA. With 5 bases removed from V and 0 bases from J, the gap between germline ends came to 14 bases.

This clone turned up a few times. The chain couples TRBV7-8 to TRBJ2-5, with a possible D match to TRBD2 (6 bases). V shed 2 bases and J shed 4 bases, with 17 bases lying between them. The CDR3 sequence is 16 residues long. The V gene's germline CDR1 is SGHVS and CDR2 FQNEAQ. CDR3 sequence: CASSLMGGNGGETQYF. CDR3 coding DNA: TGTGCCAGCAGCTTAATGGGCGGGAACGGAGGAGAGACCCAGTACTTC.

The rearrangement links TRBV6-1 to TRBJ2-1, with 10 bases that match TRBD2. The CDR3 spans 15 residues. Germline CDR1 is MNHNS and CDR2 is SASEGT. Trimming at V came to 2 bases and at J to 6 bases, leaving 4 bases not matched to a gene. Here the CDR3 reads CASSEQAGGPNEQFF. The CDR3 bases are TGTGCCAGCAGTGAACAAGCGGGAGGGCCCAATGAGCAGTTCTTC.

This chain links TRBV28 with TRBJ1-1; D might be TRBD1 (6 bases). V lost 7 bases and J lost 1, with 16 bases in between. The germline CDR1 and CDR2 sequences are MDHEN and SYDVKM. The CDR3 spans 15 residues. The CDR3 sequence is CASIAPGHPNTEAFF. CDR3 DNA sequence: TGTGCCAGCATTGCACCGGGACACCCGAACACTGAAGCTTTCTTT.

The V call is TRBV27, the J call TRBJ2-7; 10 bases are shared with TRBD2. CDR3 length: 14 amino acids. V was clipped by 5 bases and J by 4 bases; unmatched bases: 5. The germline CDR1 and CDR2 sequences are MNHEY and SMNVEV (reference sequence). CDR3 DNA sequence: TGTGCCAGCAGTACCATGACTAGCGGGTACGAGCAGTACTTC. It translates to CASSTMTSGYEQYF.

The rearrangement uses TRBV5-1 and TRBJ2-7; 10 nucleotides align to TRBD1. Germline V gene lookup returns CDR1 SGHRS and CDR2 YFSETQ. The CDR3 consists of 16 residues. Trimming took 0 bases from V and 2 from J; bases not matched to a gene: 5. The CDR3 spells CASSLVGTGVPYEQYF. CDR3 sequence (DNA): TGCGCCAGCAGCTTGGTCGGGACAGGGGTCCCCTACGAGCAGTACTTC.

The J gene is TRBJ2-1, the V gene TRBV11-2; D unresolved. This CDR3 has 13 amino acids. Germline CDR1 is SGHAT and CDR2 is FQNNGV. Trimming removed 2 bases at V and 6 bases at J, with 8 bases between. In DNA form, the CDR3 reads TGTGCCAGCAGCTTAATGGAGACCAATGAGCAGTTCTTC. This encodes CASSLMETNEQFF.